Each of the 29 T cell receptor beta chains below was sequenced from the same sample in a study of response to subunit inactivated influenza vaccine. One entry per CDR3 protein, called by TCRdb with MiXCR from the RT-PCR reads. Among a few hundred thousand distinct CDR3 sequences listed, approximately 11% were seen once. Another study also made use of these data, one on T cells expressing NK-cell markers. As that study records: What made the TCR beta cDNA was 5'RACE template switching with UMIs.

Here the sequenced sample was PBMCs from blood, taken on the day of vaccination. Source of these receptors: a man aged 45-65 years who received an inactivated influenza vaccine.

This chain links TRBV29-1 with TRBJ2-5; D not resolved. Trimming took 4 bases from V and 0 from J, leaving 12 bases between them. Germline values: CDR1 SQVTM, CDR2 ANQGSEA. This CDR3 comprises 14 residues. CDR3 nucleotides: TGCAGCGTTGGGTTCAGATTGTACCAAGAGACCCAGTACTTC. Its protein product is CSVGFRLYQETQYF.

This chain connects TRBV6-5 to TRBJ2-7; 9 positions agree with TRBD2. Losses at the gene ends were 0 bases for V and 2 bases for J; bases not matched to a gene: 2. This CDR3 spans 15 amino acids. CDR1 and CDR2 from the germline V gene are MNHEY and SVGAGI. The CDR3 DNA sequence: TGTGCCAGCAGTTACTCGACTAGCGGAGCCTACGAGCAGTACTTC. It is translated as CASSYSTSGAYEQYF.

The chain employs TRBV29-1 and TRBJ2-4; TRBD2 agrees at 7 bases. With V trimmed by 7 bases and J by 7 bases, 4 bases remained unmatched. This CDR3 has 11 amino acids. Germline V gives CDR1 SQVTM, CDR2 ANQGSEA. The CDR3 DNA reads TGCAGCGGGGGGGGATTGAACATTCAGTACTTC. It specifies CSGGGLNIQYF.

The rearrangement uses TRBV12-3 or TRBV12-4 and TRBJ1-2; tentatively, D is TRBD1 (5 bases). Between the trimmed V and J ends, which lost 0 bases and 7 bases, there was a span of 15 bases. The CDR3 spans 15 residues. Written as DNA, the CDR3 is TGTGCCAGCAGTTTAGCGGTTGGGGGTATCGGTGGCTACACCTTC. Protein product: CASSLAVGGIGGYTF.

This chain uses TRBV10-3 with TRBJ2-1; 9 nucleotides align to TRBD2. This CDR3 spans 15 amino acids. The J segment lost 4 bases and the V segment lost 6 bases, leaving 7 bases of the junction unmatched. Germline-derived CDR1 and CDR2 are ENHRY and SYGVKD. The CDR3 reads CAIRLSGGEYNEQFF. CDR3 nucleotide sequence: TGTGCCATCAGGCTTAGCGGGGGAGAGTACAATGAGCAGTTCTTC.

There are a few counts of this clonotype. The V and J genes are TRBV29-1 and TRBJ1-1; a possible D gene is TRBD1 (5 bases). CDR3 length equals 14 residues. The ends were cut back, 4 bases at V and 2 bases at J, with 14 bases in the middle. CDR1 is SQVTM, CDR2 ANQGSEA, per germline. CDR3 DNA: TGCAGCGTTGGTCCCCCAGGGCTCAACACTGAAGCTTTCTTT. It translates to CSVGPPGLNTEAFF.

This chain connects TRBV20-1 to TRBJ1-2, with D possibly matching TRBD1 (6 bases). The CDR3 runs 12 residues. CDR1 is DFQATT, CDR2 SNEGSKA, per germline (reference sequence). V lost 6 bases and J 3 bases, leaving 11 bases between the germline ends. CDR3 in amino acids: CSATGGHYGYTF. Here the CDR3 DNA reads TGCAGTGCCACTGGGGGCCACTATGGCTACACCTTC.

The gene calls are TRBV4-3 and TRBJ2-1; D is possibly TRBD1 (6 bases). The CDR3 spans 17 residues. Germline V gene data show CDR1 as LGHNA and CDR2 as YSLEER. Trimming shortened V by 0 bases and J by 6 bases, and 18 bases separated the two germline ends. CDR3 residues: CASSQEKGQLLGNEQFF. The CDR3 nucleotides are TGCGCCAGCAGCCAAGAAAAGGGACAACTTCTTGGCAATGAGCAGTTCTTC.

The J gene is TRBJ2-1, the V gene TRBV4-3; D gene uncertain. Trimming removed 3 bases from V and 5 bases from J, with 20 bases in between. Germline CDR1 reads LGHNA; CDR2 reads YSLEER. The CDR3 covers 17 residues. CDR3 region: CASSQTPQSFGDNEQFF. The CDR3, as DNA: TGCGCCAGCAGCCAGACCCCGCAGTCCTTTGGGGACAATGAGCAGTTCTTC.

The chain joins TRBV7-8 to TRBJ2-3; the match to TRBD2 covers 9 bases. From germline, CDR1 is SGHVS and CDR2 FQNEAQ. Germline trimming cut 5 bases from V and 1 base from J; bases unmatched to any gene: 7. CDR3 length: 16 amino acids. The CDR3 nucleotides read TGTGCCAGCAGCAATCGACTAGCGGAGGGCACAGATACGCAGTATTTT. Its protein product is CASSNRLAEGTDTQYF.

This clonotype appeared a few times. V usage is TRBV7-9 and J usage is TRBJ2-1, with no clear D. Trimming removed 3 bases from V and 7 bases from J, with 13 bases in between. Germline V gene data show CDR1 as SEHNR and CDR2 as FQNEAQ (reference sequence). This CDR3 has 14 amino acids. The CDR3 is CASSFIDRLNEQFF. In DNA form, the CDR3 reads TGTGCCAGCAGCTTCATAGACCGACTTAATGAGCAGTTCTTC. The full variable domain, rest sourced from reference TRBV7-9 and TRBJ2-1, is DTGVSQNPRHKITKRGQNVTFRCDPISEHNRLYWYRQTLGQGPEFLTYFQNEAQLEKSRLLSDRFSAERPKGSFSTLEIQRTEQGDSAMYLCASSFIDRLNEQFFGPGTRLTVL.

This clonotype showed up just a few times. The genes are TRBV6-5 and TRBJ1-5; weak D call: TRBD1 (5 bases). V lost 0 bases and J lost 5, with 11 bases in between. The CDR3 is made up of 15 amino acids. Germline loops: CDR1 MNHEY, CDR2 SVGAGI. CDR3 sequence: CASSYSAGRHQPQHF. The DNA for the CDR3 is TGTGCCAGCAGTTACTCTGCGGGGCGCCATCAGCCCCAGCATTTT.

The chain carries TRBV28 and TRBJ2-1; the D gene is possibly TRBD2 (5 bases). This CDR3 has 11 residues. Germline V gene lookup returns CDR1 MDHEN and CDR2 SYDVKM. Trimming pared 8 bases from V and 5 bases from J, leaving 7 bases between. CDR3 in amino acids: CASRGHNEQFF. In nucleotides, the CDR3 is TGTGCCAGCCGCGGGCACAATGAGCAGTTCTTC.

This clonotype was recorded many times. The J gene is TRBJ2-7, the V gene TRBV29-1; possibly TRBD1 or TRBD2 for D (5 bases each). Trimming removed 4 bases at V and 5 bases at J, with 15 bases between. From germline, CDR1 is SQVTM and CDR2 ANQGSEA. CDR3 size: 13 residues. In DNA form, the CDR3 reads TGCAGCGTTGTAAGGGACCGAAGGGACGAGCAGTACTTC. It translates to CSVVRDRRDEQYF.

This clonotype was observed many times. The rearrangement uses TRBV27 and TRBJ2-3; D uncertain. The CDR3 length is 13 residues. V lost 3 bases, J lost 10 bases, and 14 bases lay in between. Germline V CDR1 and CDR2: MNHEY, SMNVEV (reference sequence). The CDR3 loop is CASSFVGSAAQYF. DNA of the CDR3: TGTGCCAGCAGTTTCGTCGGATCCGCGGCGCAGTATTTT.

In this sample, this clonotype turned up many times. The chain joins TRBV10-3 to TRBJ2-7; 7 nucleotides agree with TRBD1. The CDR3 is 14 residues long. The J segment lost 0 bases and the V segment lost 2 bases, leaving 1 base of the junction unmatched. The germline gives CDR1 ENHRY, CDR2 SYGVKD. The CDR3 protein is CAISEGDSSYEQYF. The CDR3 DNA is TGTGCCATCAGTGAGGGGGACAGCTCCTACGAGCAGTACTTC.

V and J are TRBV7-6 and TRBJ2-5, with D unclear. Germline values: CDR1 SGHVS, CDR2 FNYEAQ. The CDR3 has 11 amino acids. V was clipped by 8 bases and J by 2 bases, with 6 bases between them. The CDR3 nucleotides are TGTGCCAGCGGAATACAAGAGACCCAGTACTTC. This translates into CASGIQETQYF.

DNA for the CDR3: TGTGCCAGCATCGCACACCGGACAGGGCGCCCCTACGAGCAGTACTTC. The encoded protein is CASIAHRTGRPYEQYF. The genes are TRBV28 and TRBJ2-7; the match to TRBD1 covers 8 bases. The germline V gene has CDR1 MDHEN and CDR2 SYDVKM. Trimming cost V 7 bases and J 2 bases; bases outside gene matches: 13. CDR3 length: 16 amino acids.

This clonotype has just a few counts. The CDR3 is CASSLGAGLGHVLTF. CDR3 DNA sequence: TGTGCCAGCAGCTTAGGGGCAGGACTGGGACACGTCCTGACTTTC. This chain joins TRBV7-9 and TRBJ2-6, with D perhaps given as TRBD1 or TRBD2 (5 bases each). V gave up 1 base and J gave up 11 bases, with 15 bases separating them. This CDR3 is 15 amino acids long. CDR1 SEHNR and CDR2 FQNEAQ come from the germline V gene (reference sequence).

V and J are TRBV6-5 and TRBJ2-7; 10 bases map to TRBD1. The CDR3 totals 15 residues. Trimming at V came to 4 bases and at J to 3 bases, leaving 6 bases not matched to a gene. Germline CDR1 MNHEY, CDR2 SVGAGI. CDR3 loop: CASSFTGTGVYEQYF. The CDR3, as DNA: TGTGCCAGCAGTTTTACCGGGACAGGGGTCTACGAGCAGTACTTC.

The chain employs TRBV12-3 or TRBV12-4 and TRBJ1-1; maybe TRBD1 (5 bases). Trimming took 6 bases from V and 7 from J, leaving 9 bases between them. CDR3 length: 11 residues. The chain's CDR3 is CASRGDGEAFF. The CDR3 coding sequence is TGTGCCAGCAGGGGGGACGGTGAAGCTTTCTTT.

V is TRBV20-1 and J is TRBJ1-6; D may be TRBD1 (5 bases). CDR3 length equals 16 residues. The germline CDR1 and CDR2 sequences are DFQATT and SNEGSKA (reference sequence). With 1 base removed from V and 6 bases from J, the gap between germline ends came to 16 bases. CDR3 in amino acids: CSARGGASDTNSPLHF. CDR3 nucleotides: TGCAGTGCTAGAGGAGGGGCCAGCGACACTAATTCACCCCTCCACTTT.

The sample holds a few counts of this clonotype. The chain couples TRBV12-3 or TRBV12-4 to TRBJ1-4; 11 bases map to TRBD1. V shed 4 bases and J 11 bases; nucleotides not matched to a gene: 6. The length of the CDR3 is 14 residues. The CDR3 reads CASSWTGGAGKLFF. For the CDR3, the DNA is TGTGCCAGCAGTTGGACAGGGGGCGCGGGGAAACTGTTTTTT.

This chain links TRBV5-6 with TRBJ2-5; unclear D gene. Germline V gene sequence: CDR1 SGHDT, CDR2 YYEEEE. Trimming left V 2 bases short and J 1 base short, with 9 bases between. This CDR3 spans 14 amino acids. CDR3 amino acids: CASSFYDFQETQYF. CDR3 nucleotides: TGTGCCAGCAGCTTTTACGATTTCCAAGAGACCCAGTACTTC.

This clonotype was seen at least ten times. The chain carries TRBV5-1 and TRBJ1-1; 7 positions agree with TRBD1. There are 15 residues in the CDR3. CDR1 and CDR2 (germline): SGHRS, YFSETQ. Losses at the gene ends were 4 bases for V and 3 bases for J; bases not matched to a gene: 9. The CDR3 spells CASSPVGTGDTEAFF. The CDR3, as DNA: TGCGCCAGCAGCCCGGTAGGAACAGGGGACACTGAAGCTTTCTTT.

This clonotype was counted only a few times. One end of the junction is discordant with germline, which a read error may explain. The CDR3 here is CAISADRMKTEAFF. For the CDR3, the DNA is TGTGCCATCAGCGCGGACAGGATGAAGACTGAAGCTTTCTTT. The V gene is TRBV10-3, the J gene TRBJ1-1; 7 nucleotides line up with TRBD1. CDR1 and CDR2 from the germline V gene are ENHRY and SYGVKD. The CDR3 is made up of 14 amino acids.

The rearrangement links TRBV28 to TRBJ2-7; D is ambiguous. With 7 bases removed from V and 3 bases from J, the gap between germline ends came to 13 bases. The length of the CDR3 is 13 residues. Per the germline V gene, CDR1 is MDHEN and CDR2 is SYDVKM. CDR3 in amino acids: CASNRGGDYEQYF. CDR3 nucleotides: TGTGCCAGCAACCGAGGTGGGGACTACGAGCAGTACTTC.

Only a few counts were recorded for this clonotype. J is TRBJ2-2 and V is TRBV5-6; TRBD1 matches at 9 bases. V was clipped by 1 base and J by 4 bases; unmatched bases: 5. This CDR3 has 16 amino acids. The germline V gene has CDR1 SGHDT and CDR2 YYEEEE. The CDR3 DNA reads TGTGCCAGCAGCTTGTTGGACAGGGGACGCACCGGGGAGCTGTTTTTT. Amino acid sequence: CASSLLDRGRTGELFF.

This rearrangement joins TRBV20-1 to TRBJ1-2; D remains unclear. V lost 3 bases, J lost 2 bases, and 7 bases lay in between. The CDR3 loop spans 12 amino acids. Germline V gene lookup returns CDR1 DFQATT and CDR2 SNEGSKA (reference sequence). The CDR3 loop is CSASDGNYGYTF. CDR3 coding DNA: TGCAGTGCTAGTGACGGAAACTATGGCTACACCTTC.